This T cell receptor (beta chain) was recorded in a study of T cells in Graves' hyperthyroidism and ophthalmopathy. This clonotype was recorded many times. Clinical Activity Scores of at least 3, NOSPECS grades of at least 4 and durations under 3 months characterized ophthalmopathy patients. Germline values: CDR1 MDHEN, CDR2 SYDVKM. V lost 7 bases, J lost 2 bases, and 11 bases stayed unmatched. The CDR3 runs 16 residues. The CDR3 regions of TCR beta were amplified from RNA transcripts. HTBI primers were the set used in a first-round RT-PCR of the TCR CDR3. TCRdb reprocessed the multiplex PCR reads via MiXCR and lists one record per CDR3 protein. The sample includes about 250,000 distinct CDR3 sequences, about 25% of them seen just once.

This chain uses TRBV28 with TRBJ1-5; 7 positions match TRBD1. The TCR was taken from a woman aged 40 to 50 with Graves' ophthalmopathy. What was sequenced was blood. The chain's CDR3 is CASNFRQGTGNQPQHF. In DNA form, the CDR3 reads TGTGCCAGCAACTTCCGACAGGGAACGGGCAATCAGCCCCAGCATTTT.